The text below deals with one TCR beta chain. Its antigen is as yet unknown. A far larger clone lies a single base away; this is likely a read error. Spread over ten immunoSEQ deep assay plates, unsorted PBMC DNA underwent sequencing. Here immunoSEQ multiplex PCR was the method, and the copy in TCRdb shows in-frame clones only, minus some. The repertoire holds about 470,000 clones, with roughly 77% as singletons. This sample was included in a study of shared clonotypes between healthy human individuals. Study-level points and caveats: Genetic and exposure-history diversity was limited by the few donors.

The sequenced sample was PBMCs. The clonotype originates from a woman between 35 and 50 years old in good health. Some clones in this sample may be carry-over from other donors' samples.

The CDR3 sequence: CASKDSGANVLTF. The CDR3 DNA is TGTGCCAGCAAAGATTCTGGGGCCAACGTCCTGACTTTC. This chain joins TRBV2 and TRBJ2-6; D is ambiguous. Germline V gene sequence: CDR1 SNHLY, CDR2 FYNNEI. With 7 bases removed from V and 1 base from J, the gap between germline ends came to 5 bases. The CDR3 length is 13 residues.